The 2 T cell receptor beta chains reported below all come from one sample, sequenced in a study of blood T cell repertoires in COVID-19. Repertoires were generated with immunoSEQ multiplex PCR, while TCRdb's copy carries only in-frame clones and drops some. The sample shows some 250,000 clones, approximately 86% of them seen only once. Sample: peripheral blood. The origin of the receptors is a woman in her twenties or thirties who had recovered from COVID-19.

In this sample, this clone turned up once. The chain employs TRBV19 and TRBJ1-4, with D possibly matching TRBD1 (6 bases). This CDR3 has 15 residues. CDR1 LNHDA and CDR2 SQIVND come from the germline V gene (reference sequence). The V end was cut by 2 bases, the J end by 7 bases, with 14 bases between. CDR3 loop: CASSIWGGQVEKLFF. DNA for the CDR3: TGTGCCAGTAGTATATGGGGGGGGCAGGTTGAAAAACTGTTTTTT.

V usage is TRBV5-4 and J usage is TRBJ2-1; 8 nucleotides align to TRBD1. CDR3 length: 16 amino acids. The ends lost 0 bases at V and 5 bases at J; junction bases unmatched: 7. CDR1 and CDR2 (germline): SGHNT, YYREEE (reference sequence). The CDR3 is CASSLGRQGLNNEQFF. The DNA of the CDR3 is TGTGCCAGCAGCTTGGGTCGACAGGGGCTCAACAATGAGCAGTTCTTC.